Listed here is a single T cell receptor (beta chain). The antigen remains unidentified. The CDR3 sequence is 15 residues long. Trimming pared 5 bases from V and 8 bases from J, leaving 19 bases between. Germline V lookup: CDR1 SEHNR, CDR2 FQNEAQ (reference sequence). This sample was included in a study of response to subunit inactivated influenza vaccine. Regarding the study as a whole: It was suggested by the authors that few new T cells are recruited by each seasonal influenza vaccination.

Using its own MiXCR run on the RT-PCR reads, TCRdb lists one record per CDR3 protein. The sample has about 780,000 distinct CDR3 sequences, approximately 18% seen once. The V gene is TRBV7-9, the J gene TRBJ2-1; possible D gene TRBD2, 6 bases. Sequencing used PBMCs from blood, obtained 5 to 6 days after vaccination. The source is a man aged 45-65 years who received an inactivated influenza vaccine. CDR3 in amino acids: CASSDTGTPGDEQFF. The CDR3 coding sequence is TGTGCCAGCAGCGATACCGGGACGCCGGGGGATGAGCAGTTCTTC.